Included here is one T cell receptor (beta chain) sequence, with context. The antigen it binds to is not known. Base qualities are missing; no much larger clone stands one base away. The sample is drawn from a study of T cell responses to AZD1222 COVID-19 vaccine (dated by TCRdb to 2020 to 2022). Background for the entire study: AZD1222 recipients given second doses at about 4 weeks or at about 12 weeks were pooled, since spike-specific TCR depth and breadth were not found to differ between the two schedules. A total of 233 trial participants underwent TCR sequencing, of whom about 210 received two doses of AZD1222 and 26 received two doses of the MenACWY control vaccine. Trial participants were enrolled by age into 18-55, 56-69 and 70-plus year subgroups, with about 150, 28 and 57 TCR-sequenced participants respectively. Points the paper makes about the study in general: Conclusions about previously exposed vaccinees were limited because only six AZD1222 recipients were SARS-CoV-2 seropositive at baseline. The 56-69-year group was small, and its depth increase did not reach significance, likely because of low power. Participants were mostly white British and included more females than males, and it was suggested by the authors that clonal diversity may have been underestimated. Reportedly, close to half of the unique spike-specific TCRs recognized epitopes lying outside the regions that are mutated in the B.1.351 and B.1.1.7 variants. No day 14 peak-response samples were available, so repertoires were characterized only after the peak T cell response. CD4 TCRs associated with the vaccine covered the entire spike protein, and the dominant responses were in regions 160-218 and 743-854. Spike-specific TCR breadth and depth rose significantly after two AZD1222 doses compared with day 0 and with MenACWY recipients.

The CDR3 regions of human TCRbeta chains were analyzed by immunosequencing. The paper's data handling went like this. TCRs in the repertoires were matched against a reference library of SARS-CoV-2-specific TCRs that had been generated with the MIRA antigen-specificity platform. Breadth was defined as the fraction of unique TCRs that were SARS-CoV-2-associated. Depth was defined as the fraction of total T cells that were SARS-CoV-2-associated. Using the MIRA data, each spike-specific TCR was mapped to the spike region that the TCR reacts to and placed in a CD4 or CD8 class. Log10-transformed breadth and depth values were compared by one-way ANOVA with Sidak's multiple comparisons tests. Imported from immuneACCESS, the table was reduced by TCRdb to in-frame sequences with V and J called. These copies leave out some clones; in studies compared against another copy, an unresolved V gene accounts for under half, and the cause of the remainder is not known. V, J and clone size were drawn from that table, and D and trimming were deduced from the DNA. The sample data list about 150,000 clones, and about nine tenths of these were observed just once. About 1.7% of the sample rests with the top ten.

V and J are trimmed by 0 bases and 6 bases, and the gene matches miss 11 bases of the junction. Counted from cysteine to phenylalanine, this CDR3 has 17 amino acids. CDR3 DNA only is kept here, 51 bases in frame from base 1. In the germline V gene (reference sequence), CDR1 corresponds to LNHNV and CDR2 to YYDKDF. What this sample's time point label stands for: baseline before first vaccination. The vaccinee samples were drawn from two UK trials, COV001 and COV002, one of which was a single-blind randomized controlled phase 2/3 trial testing AZD1222 (ChAdOx1 nCoV-19) in healthy adults. For TCRbeta chain sequencing, PBMC samples from trial participants were taken at day 0 and at day 28 after the second dose.

This specimen consisted of peripheral blood, obtained on day 0 of AZD1222 vaccination. The receptor's source is an adult in good health. The chain employs TRBV15 and TRBJ1-5, and 7 junction bases match TRBD1. The CDR3 sequence is CATSRDSETGAFQPQHF. In nucleotide form, the sequence is TGTGCCACCAGCAGAGATTCAGAAACAGGGGCTTTTCAGCCCCAGCATTTT.